The rows below give T cell receptor beta chains drawn from one sample of a study of T cell responses to AZD1222 COVID-19 vaccine. Clones were read by immunoSEQ multiplex PCR, and TCRdb kept only the in-frame ones, dropping some. The sample lists 120,000 to 150,000 clones; roughly nine tenths were seen once. The sample was peripheral blood, taken 28 days after the second AZD1222 dose. These receptors all stem from an adult who received the AZD1222 COVID-19 vaccine. The CDR3 runs from the conserved cysteine through the conserved F or W. The order of the fields is clone size, V gene, D gene, J gene, CDR3 DNA, CDR3 protein. A D gene is named only where the DNA matches it firmly. The size entry is marked missing in some rows and otherwise reads once, few, many or a size class.

>.|TRBV5-1|.|TRBJ2-5
TGCGCCAGCAGCCCTGGCGGTCAGGCGTCCTCCCAAGAGGCCCAGTACTTC
CASSPGGQASSQEAQYF
>.|TRBV21-1|.|TRBJ2-7
TGTGCCAGCAGCACCCAGGGACTGCCGCACTACGAGCAGTACTTC
CASSTQGLPHYEQYF
>.|TRBV3-1/TRBV3-2|.|TRBJ2-1
TGTGCCAGCAGCCCTTTTAGGGGGGGCGGCTACAATGAGCAGTTCTTC
CASSPFRGGGYNEQFF
>.|TRBV6-2/TRBV6-3|TRBD1|TRBJ2-4
TGTGCCAGCAGTTATACCCGGGACAGGGCGTGGAGTATGCTGGCCAAAAACATTCAGTACTTC
CASSYTRDRAWSMLAKNIQYF
>.|TRBV2|.|TRBJ2-7
TGTGCCAGCGCCACCGGGGACCGACGGATCACCTACGAGCAGTACTTC
CASATGDRRITYEQYF
>few|TRBV30|TRBD1|TRBJ1-5
TGTGCCTGGGGGGGACAGGGAAATCAGCCCCAGCATTTT
CAWGGQGNQPQHF
>.|TRBV7-8|.|TRBJ2-3
TGTGCCAGCAGCTTCAGGAGAGCGGAAAACACAGATACGCAGTATTTT
CASSFRRAENTDTQYF
>once|TRBV18|.|TRBJ1-2
TGTGCCAGCTCCGCAGCGGGGCAACCGACTAACTATGGCTACACCTTC
CASSAAGQPTNYGYTF
>.|TRBV24-1|.|TRBJ1-2
TGTGCCATCGGGGGCGGGGGAGCTAACTATGGCTACACCTTC
CAIGGGGANYGYTF
>.|TRBV28|.|TRBJ1-5
TGTGCCAGCAGTTTATGGGGGGATAGCAATCAGCCCCAGCATTTT
CASSLWGDSNQPQHF
>.|TRBV5-1|.|TRBJ1-1
TGCGCCAGCAGCCTCGACCATGGTCATGTGAACACTGAAGCTTTCTTT
CASSLDHGHVNTEAFF
>.|TRBV30|.|TRBJ1-1
TGTGCCTGGAGCCAGGACTTCAACACTGAAGCTTTCTTT
CAWSQDFNTEAFF
>.|TRBV6-5|TRBD1|TRBJ1-1
TGTGCCAGCAAGACCGGGACAGTTTCGAACACTGAAGCTTTCTTT
CASKTGTVSNTEAFF
>.|TRBV7-9|.|TRBJ1-2
TGTGCCAGCAGCTTGGGGGGACAAGCCTTGTATGGCTACACCTTC
CASSLGGQALYGYTF
>.|TRBV6-5|TRBD1|TRBJ2-7
TGTGCCAGCAGTCGTGACGGGACAGCGCACGAGCAGTACTTC
CASSRDGTAHEQYF
>.|TRBV13|.|TRBJ2-7
TGTGCCAGCAGCTTAGGGCGGGAAGGTTACGAGCAGTACTTC
CASSLGREGYEQYF
>.|TRBV6-2/TRBV6-3|.|TRBJ1-1
TGTGCCAGCAGTTACCGACCGAAGGAGGCTTTCCTTAAGAGGGCTTTCTTT
CASSYRPKEAFLKRAFF
>.|TRBV24-1|.|TRBJ1-2
TGTGCCACCAGTGATCCCAGGGGAGGATATGGCTACACCTTC
CATSDPRGGYGYTF
>.|TRBV6-5|.|TRBJ1-6
TGTGCCAGCCGGCTCTATAATTCACCCCTCCACTTT
CASRLYNSPLHF
>.|TRBV7-2|.|TRBJ2-2
TGTGCCAGCAGCGGAGGGGTAGCGAGGGCCGGGGAGCTGTTTTTT
CASSGGVARAGELFF
>few|TRBV19|TRBD2|TRBJ2-1
TGTGCCAGTAGTAAGGCACTAGCGGGGGGGTACAATGAGCAGTTCTTC
CASSKALAGGYNEQFF
>.|TRBV10-3|.|TRBJ2-1
TGTGCCATCAGTGAGTCGTTGGGGGGGCTGAATGAGCAGTTCTTC
CAISESLGGLNEQFF
>.|TRBV28|TRBD1|TRBJ2-7
TGTGCCACCCCCGGGGACAGGGAGGACGAGCAGTACTTC
CATPGDREDEQYF
>.|TRBV30|.|TRBJ2-7
TGTGCCTGGAGCCGAACAGCTTCCGAGCAGTACTTC
CAWSRTASEQYF
>.|TRBV2|.|TRBJ2-7
TGTGCCAGCAGTGATCGTACAGGGCCCTACGAGCAGTACTTC
CASSDRTGPYEQYF
>.|TRBV11-3|.|TRBJ2-1
TGTGCCAGCAGCTTAGGTTGGGGTGAGCAGTTCTTC
CASSLGWGEQFF
>once|TRBV28|.|TRBJ1-1
TGTGCCAGCACTTCGGGTGGCGGATCCACTGAAGCTTTCTTT
CASTSGGGSTEAFF
>.|TRBV27|TRBD1|TRBJ2-7
TGTGCCAGCAGTTTGGCGACAGGGGCCTACGAGCAGTACTTC
CASSLATGAYEQYF
>.|TRBV3-1/TRBV3-2|.|TRBJ2-4
TGTGCCAGCAGCCAAGGGGGGAACATTCAGTACTTC
CASSQGGNIQYF
>once|TRBV11-3|TRBD1|TRBJ2-5
TGTGCCAGCAGCTCGACAGGGGGAGAGACCCAGTACTTC
CASSSTGGETQYF
>.|TRBV28|TRBD1|TRBJ1-1
TGTGCCAGCAGCCGACCGGGACAGGGGAACACTGAAGCTTTCTTT
CASSRPGQGNTEAFF
>.|TRBV7-9|.|TRBJ2-3
TGTGCCAGCAGCCGCACTAGCATAACGTCAGATACGCAGTATTTT
CASSRTSITSDTQYF
>.|TRBV27|TRBD2|TRBJ2-7
TGTGCCAGCAGCTCAGAGGACCCACTAGCGGGAGGGATTTACGAGCAGTACTTC
CASSSEDPLAGGIYEQYF
>.|TRBV14|.|TRBJ1-3
TGTGCCAGCAGCCAAGGTTCCAGCCGAAACACCATATATTTT
CASSQGSSRNTIYF
>.|TRBV5-1|TRBD2|TRBJ2-1
TGCGCCAGCAGCTTGGGTACAAGCGGGAGCAGCGATGAGCAGTTCTTC
CASSLGTSGSSDEQFF
>.|TRBV28|.|TRBJ1-6
TGTGCCAGCAGTTTACGGCAGGGGAGTAGTTCACCCCTCCACTTT
CASSLRQGSSSPLHF
>once|TRBV11-2|.|TRBJ1-3
TGTGCCAGCAGCCCAGCCCAACTGTCCTCTGGAAACACCATATATTTT
CASSPAQLSSGNTIYF
>.|TRBV19|.|TRBJ1-1
TGTGCCAGTCGGGGAAGCGGTTCCCCCATTGGGGCTTTCTTT
CASRGSGSPIGAFF